This T cell receptor (beta chain) was sequenced during a study of blood T cell repertoires in COVID-19. Whole-study context: The United States, Italy and Spain were the sources of the acute and convalescent COVID-19 samples. Nucleic acid was either cDNA or gDNA, and it came from T cells, B-cell-depleted T cells, or PBMCs.

The germline CDR1 and CDR2 sequences are SGHDN and FVKESK. V dropped 4 bases and J dropped 3; count of bases not matched to a gene: 9. The CDR3 runs 17 residues. Per the original data handling: Amplification of reference gene primers provided the estimated nucleated cell counts. This table comes from immunoSEQ multiplex PCR, and its TCRdb copy is limited to in-frame clones, with some not included. From that table come the V and J calls and clone size; the DNA was used to work out D and trimming. The data show some 48,000 clones, about 85% seen once. Input material: peripheral blood. The genes are TRBV14 and TRBJ2-4; 10 positions match TRBD2. This TCR derives from a woman in her fifties or sixties with acute or convalescent COVID-19. In DNA form, the CDR3 reads TGTGCCAGCAGCCGCGGCGGACTAGCGGTTTTCAAAAACATTCAGTACTTC. Protein product: CASSRGGLAVFKNIQYF.